Each of the 29 T cell receptor beta chains below was sequenced from the same sample in a study of T cells in Graves' hyperthyroidism and ophthalmopathy. Template material for amplifying TCR beta CDR3 regions consisted of RNA transcripts. The HTBI primer set served for first-round RT-PCR of the TCR CDR3. Each CDR3 protein is one row after TCRdb ran MiXCR on the multiplex PCR reads. The sample holds hundreds of thousands of distinct CDR3 sequences; over 35% are singletons and the top ten take around 31%. Sequencing input: blood. These receptors were taken from a woman aged 40-49 years with Graves' hyperthyroidism.

This chain joins TRBV28 and TRBJ1-6; a possible D gene is TRBD1 (5 bases). This CDR3 region has 14 residues. Germline-derived CDR1 and CDR2 are MDHEN and SYDVKM. V lost 5 bases and J lost 10, with 15 bases in between. The chain's CDR3 is CASSPFQGGSPLHF. The CDR3 DNA sequence: TGTGCCAGCAGTCCGTTTCAGGGTGGGTCACCCCTCCACTTT.

This clonotype appeared a few times. V gene TRBV28 combines with J gene TRBJ1-2, with D maybe TRBD1 (5 bases). There are 16 residues in the CDR3. The germline CDR1 and CDR2 sequences are MDHEN and SYDVKM. V lost 6 bases to trimming and J lost 8 bases, with 25 bases between them. CDR3 in amino acids: CASSLAPNADTAGYTF. CDR3 in DNA: TGTGCCAGCAGCCTCGCCCCTAACGCGGACACCGCGGGCTACACCTTC.

The rearrangement links TRBV2 to TRBJ1-1, with 8 bases matching TRBD1. V was clipped by 5 bases and J by 5 bases; unmatched bases: 7. Germline assignment: CDR1 SNHLY and CDR2 FYNNEI. This CDR3 contains 14 residues. Written as DNA, the CDR3 is TGTGCCAGCAGTTTCAGGGGGCGAGAGACTGAAGCTTTCTTT. It codes for CASSFRGRETEAFF.

Concerning this clonotype: A much larger clone sits a single nucleotide away, making a read error possible. The chain combines TRBV19 with TRBJ1-5, with 12 bases that match TRBD1. Germline trimming cut 7 bases from V and 11 bases from J; bases unmatched to any gene: 15. Germline lookup yields CDR1 LNHDA and CDR2 SQIVND (reference sequence). The length of the CDR3 is 16 residues. CDR3 in amino acids: CASKMGQGAGMPTQHF. CDR3 coding DNA: TGTGCCAGTAAAATGGGACAGGGGGCGGGGATGCCAACCCAGCATTTT.

This clonotype was detected only a few times. This chain connects TRBV2 to TRBJ1-3; D remains ambiguous. Trimming removed 5 bases from V and 0 bases from J, with 11 bases in between. This CDR3 has 15 residues. Looked up from germline, CDR1 is SNHLY and CDR2 is FYNNEI. The CDR3 coding sequence is TGTGCCAGCAGTCAAGGGAGGGACTCTGGAAACACCATATATTTT. Its translation: CASSQGRDSGNTIYF.

The rearrangement joins TRBV19 to TRBJ1-6; TRBD1 is a possible D gene (6 bases). Trimming took off 4 bases at V and 0 bases at J, with 10 bases between the two ends. The CDR3 contains 16 residues. Germline V gene data show CDR1 as LNHDA and CDR2 as SQIVND (reference sequence). The CDR3 DNA reads as TGTGCCAGTAGTACGACAGGCCTCTCCTATAATTCACCCCTCCACTTT. Residues: CASSTTGLSYNSPLHF.

The rearrangement joins TRBV19 to TRBJ2-1, with TRBD1 matching over 8 bases. The length of the CDR3 is 13 residues. Germline CDR1 and CDR2: LNHDA and SQIVND (reference sequence). Trimming cost V 10 bases and J 5 bases; bases outside gene matches: 7. The CDR3 sequence is CATTTGAHNEQFF. The CDR3 bases are TGTGCCACCACGACAGGGGCACACAATGAGCAGTTCTTC.

The genes are TRBV9 and TRBJ1-1; 8 bases are shared with TRBD1. The CDR3 has 13 amino acids. The V and J ends lost 7 bases and 7 bases, in that order; junction bases with no gene match: 9. Germline-derived CDR1 and CDR2 are SGDLS and YYNGEE. CDR3 nucleotide sequence: TGTGCCAGCGTTGGGACAGGCAATGGTGAAGCTTTCTTT. Translated: CASVGTGNGEAFF.

The V gene is TRBV4-2, the J gene TRBJ1-5; the D gene is possibly TRBD1 (6 bases). Germline lookup yields CDR1 LGHNA and CDR2 YNFKEQ. Between the trimmed V and J ends, which lost 1 base and 3 bases, there was a span of 10 bases. CDR3 length equals 15 residues. The CDR3 DNA reads TGTGCCAGCAGCCAAGCAGGGGCCCTCAATCAGCCCCAGCATTTT. Its protein product is CASSQAGALNQPQHF.

For the CDR3, the DNA is TGTGCCAGCAGCCCGCGGGAGGGCCTCCCGGACGAGCAGTACTTC. It encodes CASSPREGLPDEQYF. V usage is TRBV9 and J usage is TRBJ2-7, with 9 bases identical to TRBD2. The germline CDR1 and CDR2 sequences are SGDLS and YYNGEE. J was trimmed by 5 bases and V by 4 bases; bases with no gene match: 10. This CDR3 is 15 amino acids long.

This clonotype was counted a few times. The V and J genes are TRBV11-3 and TRBJ2-7; D tentatively reads TRBD1 or TRBD2 (5 bases each). This CDR3 spans 16 amino acids. Trimming stripped 2 bases from V and 1 base from J, with 15 bases between. Germline V CDR1 and CDR2: SGHNT, YENEEA. CDR3 in DNA: TGTGCCAGCAGCTTATTCCCGGGACCCTCGTCCTACGAGCAGTACTTC. Encoded protein: CASSLFPGPSSYEQYF.

V gene TRBV7-2 combines with J gene TRBJ2-7, with 9 bases aligning to TRBD1. The J segment lost 7 bases and the V segment lost 8 bases, leaving 12 bases of the junction unmatched. This CDR3 has 14 amino acids. CDR1 SGHTA and CDR2 FQGNSA come from the germline V gene. CDR3 region: CASSPGTGSNEQYF. The DNA of the CDR3 is TGTGCCAGCTCCCCCGGGACAGGGAGCAATGAGCAGTACTTC.

As concerns this clonotype: A much more abundant neighbour one base away suggests this may be a read error. V gene TRBV29-1 combines with J gene TRBJ1-2; D not certain. This CDR3 has 14 amino acids. Germline-derived CDR1 and CDR2 are SQVTM and ANQGSEA. CDR3 residues: CSVEERQASYGFTF. CDR3 coding DNA: TGCAGCGTTGAAGAGCGACAAGCCAGCTATGGCTTCACCTTC.

The chain has TRBV12-3 or TRBV12-4 and TRBJ1-4; D uncertain. V lost 6 bases, J lost 0 bases, and 14 bases lay in between. This CDR3 is built from 16 residues. Here the CDR3 reads CASRPSLGTTNEKLFF. The DNA for the CDR3 is TGTGCCAGCAGGCCCTCTCTGGGGACAACTAATGAAAAACTGTTTTTT.

This clonotype was observed at least ten times. The chain joins TRBV7-2 to TRBJ2-5; TRBD1 matches 10 bases. CDR1 is SGHTA, CDR2 FQGNSA, per germline. This CDR3 region has 16 residues. The ends lost 1 base at V and 5 bases at J; junction bases unmatched: 7. The CDR3 nucleotides read TGTGCCAGCAGCTTAGTCCAGGGACAGGGGTTGGAGACCCAGTACTTC. This translates into CASSLVQGQGLETQYF.

In its sample, this clonotype was seen a few times. This sequence joins TRBV19 and TRBJ1-5; 8 nucleotides align to TRBD1. This CDR3 has 16 amino acids. With 6 bases clipped from V and 1 base from J, the junction kept 8 bases outside the gene matches. Germline values: CDR1 LNHDA, CDR2 SQIVND (reference sequence). The CDR3 spells CASSSRGLGSNQPQHF. The CDR3 nucleotides are TGTGCCAGTAGCAGCAGGGGGCTAGGAAGCAATCAGCCCCAGCATTTT.

The chain has TRBV20-1 and TRBJ1-2; D gene ambiguous. Trimming removed 0 bases from V and 2 bases from J, with 10 bases in between. CDR1 and CDR2 from the germline V gene are DFQATT and SNEGSKA (reference sequence). The CDR3 loop spans 14 amino acids. The CDR3 here is CSARDMDKNYGYTF. The CDR3 coding sequence is TGCAGTGCTAGAGACATGGATAAGAACTATGGCTACACCTTC.

The CDR3 reads CAISEGASGELFF. CDR3 DNA: TGTGCCATCAGTGAGGGGGCTAGCGGGGAGCTGTTTTTT. The rearrangement links TRBV10-3 to TRBJ2-2, with D possibly being TRBD1 (5 bases). The CDR3 loop spans 13 amino acids. V lost 2 bases and J lost 7, with 8 bases in between. Germline V gene data show CDR1 as ENHRY and CDR2 as SYGVKD.

The table lists this clonotype with many counts. The CDR3 bases are TGTGCCAGCAGTTACGGGGCTGAAGCTTTCTTT. Its translation is CASSYGAEAFF. The chain is built from TRBV6-5 and TRBJ1-1; no firm D call. CDR3 length equals 11 residues. With 2 bases removed from V and 6 bases from J, the gap between germline ends came to 4 bases. Germline assignment: CDR1 MNHEY and CDR2 SVGAGI.

This chain joins TRBV12-3 or TRBV12-4 and TRBJ1-2, with D maybe TRBD1 (6 bases). Trimming shortened V by 2 bases and J by 7 bases, and 17 bases separated the two germline ends. This CDR3 region has 15 residues. This chain's CDR3 is CASSLYGRGYGGYTF. The CDR3 nucleotides read TGTGCCAGCAGTTTATACGGCAGGGGCTACGGTGGCTACACCTTC.

This clonotype was observed many times. The chain is built from TRBV7-2 and TRBJ2-5, with D hard to call. Looked up from germline, CDR1 is SGHTA and CDR2 is FQGNSA. CDR3 length: 15 residues. The V end was cut by 3 bases, the J end by 0 bases, with 11 bases between. The CDR3 nucleotides are TGTGCCAGCAGCTTGTGGCAGAGTTACCAAGAGACCCAGTACTTC. It yields the protein CASSLWQSYQETQYF.

The chain uses TRBV15 and TRBJ2-1, with D perhaps given as TRBD1 or TRBD2 (6 bases each). The germline V gene encodes CDR1 LNHNV and CDR2 YYDKDF (reference sequence). V was cut by 2 bases and J by 7 bases, with 18 bases left in between. The CDR3 contains 16 residues. CDR3: CATSRPIGGRWNEQFF. CDR3 nucleotide sequence: TGTGCCACCAGCAGACCTATCGGGGGCCGGTGGAATGAGCAGTTCTTC.

The J gene is TRBJ1-4, the V gene TRBV13; unclear D gene. The CDR3 contains 12 residues. Germline V gene lookup returns CDR1 PRHDT and CDR2 FYEKMQ (reference sequence). Trimming removed 8 bases at V and 7 bases at J, with 11 bases between. DNA for the CDR3: TGTGCCAGCCAGCAGCAAGGTGAAAAACTGTTTTTT. Its translation: CASQQQGEKLFF.

The rearrangement uses TRBV29-1 and TRBJ2-6; no reliable D call. Germline CDR1 reads SQVTM; CDR2 reads ANQGSEA. This CDR3 spans 16 amino acids. V lost 3 bases and J lost 4, with 16 bases in between. This chain's CDR3 is CSVEKVGNTGANVLTF. CDR3 sequence (DNA): TGCAGCGTTGAGAAAGTAGGGAACACCGGGGCCAACGTCCTGACTTTC. Drawing the rest from reference TRBV29-1 and TRBJ2-6, the complete variable domain is SAVISQKPSRDICQRGTSLTIQCQVDSQVTMMFWYRQQPGQSLTLIATANQGSEATYESGFVIDKFPISRPNLTFSTLTVSNMSPEDSSIYLCSVEKVGNTGANVLTFGAGSRLTVL.

This clonotype was detected many times. The V call is TRBV10-2, the J call TRBJ1-2; D is unresolved. Trimming stripped 0 bases from V and 7 bases from J, with 6 bases between. The CDR3 is 12 residues long. Looked up from germline, CDR1 is WSHSY and CDR2 is SAAADI. In DNA, the CDR3 is TGCGCCAGCAGTGAGTCGATATCTGGCTACACCTTC. It specifies CASSESISGYTF.

Regarding this clonotype: This CDR3 fails to terminate in the conserved phenylalanine or tryptophan, so it likely reflects a read error. The rearrangement links TRBV10-2 to TRBJ1-1; D uncertain. The CDR3 contains 15 residues. In germline, CDR1 is WSHSY, CDR2 SAAADI. The CDR3 region has the DNA TGTGCCAGCAGTGAGATGACGGGGAAGGACACTGAAGCTTTCTCT. Translation: CASSEMTGKDTEAFS.

This clonotype appeared many times. The chain uses TRBV2 and TRBJ2-7; D assignment may be TRBD1 or TRBD2 (6 bases each). Trimming took 6 bases from V and 5 from J, leaving 17 bases between them. Germline lookup yields CDR1 SNHLY and CDR2 FYNNEI. This CDR3 contains 14 residues. In nucleotides, the CDR3 is TGTGCCAGCAGAAAAAACTCCGGGGGCCACGAGCAGTACTTC. It codes for CASRKNSGGHEQYF.

The chain carries TRBV13 and TRBJ2-7; the D gene is possibly TRBD2 (6 bases). Deletions cut 8 bases from V and 1 base from J, with 9 bases between. From germline, CDR1 is PRHDT and CDR2 FYEKMQ (reference sequence). There are 12 residues in the CDR3. DNA for the CDR3: TGTGCCAGCCGCGCGGGGTCCTACGAGCAGTACTTC. Its protein product is CASRAGSYEQYF.

The gene calls are TRBV4-2 and TRBJ2-5, with 13 bases lining up with TRBD2. The CDR3 spans 18 residues. V was clipped by 4 bases and J by 2 bases; unmatched bases: 10. Per germline, CDR1 LGHNA and CDR2 YNFKEQ. The CDR3 region is CASSRGLAGEGQQETQYF. CDR3 in DNA: TGTGCCAGCAGCCGAGGACTAGCGGGGGAAGGTCAACAAGAGACCCAGTACTTC.